The 15 T cell receptor delta chains in this list originate from one sample, sequenced in a study of γδ T cells in repeated Plasmodium falciparum infection (dated by TCRdb to the early 2020s). Library generation was performed with multiplex PCR. Sequencing instrument: Illumina MiSeq. TCRdb called clones from the public reads with CATT, and repeated DNA sequences were later combined into one row. The sample includes tens of thousands of delta-chain clones, with about 1.5% observed a single time. The ten largest clones take up approximately 15% of the sample. Vgamma9/Vdelta2+ and Vdelta2-negative gammadelta T cell populations were flow-sorted from peripheral blood mononuclear cells for bulk TCR repertoire analysis. Sequencing used gamma-delta T cells from blood. Receptors were obtained from a pool of human donors (malaria-infected and uninfected, not separated).

This clone was seen a handful of times. The TCRdb record carries a much larger clone's protein, which differs from this DNA's translation at residue 8; a read error is the likely cause, and the protein listed here is the DNA translation. The chain employs TRDV1 and TRDJ1; D may be TRDD3 (6 bases). Germline V gene lookup returns CDR1 TSWWSYY and CDR2 QGS. The CDR3 covers 19 residues. Trimming took off 4 bases at V and 7 bases at J, with 31 bases between the two ends. As DNA, the CDR3 is TGTGCTCTTGGGGTCCCCACCACTACGGAAGGGATAGGGAGGACTAAACTCATCTTT. Its translation: CALGVPTTTEGIGRTKLIF.

The sample holds many counts of this clone. At one end the junction does not follow the germline gene, possibly because of a read error. Different DNA sequences within this sample yield the same CDR3. This chain links TRDV1 with TRDJ1; 7 bases agree with TRDD3. CDR3 size: 20 residues. Germline loops: CDR1 TSWWSYY, CDR2 QGS. The CDR3 DNA sequence: TGTGCTCTTGGGGAACTAGGGGGGATCACCCATCTAATGTACACGGATAAACTCATCTTT. It translates to CALGELGGITHLMYTDKLIF.

Comment on this clone: TCRdb's protein for this DNA is that of a much larger clone and differs from the translation at residue 10, likely a read error; the protein shown is the DNA translation. This chain uses TRDV1 with TRDJ1, with TRDD3 matching 9 bases. The length of the CDR3 is 21 residues. Germline lookup yields CDR1 TSWWSYY and CDR2 QGS. J was trimmed by 7 bases and V by 3 bases; bases with no gene match: 27. The CDR3: CALGEGAPSLYWGTSQGKLIF. CDR3 nucleotides: TGTGCTCTTGGGGAGGGGGCCCCCTCGTTGTACTGGGGGACATCGCAGGGTAAACTCATCTTT.

The sample holds many counts of this clone. For this DNA, TCRdb reports the protein of a much larger clone, which diverges at residue 8, most likely from a read error; the protein presented here is translated directly from the DNA. This rearrangement joins TRDV2 to TRDJ1, with 7 nucleotides matching TRDD3. Germline values: CDR1 GEAIGNYY, CDR2 EKD. The CDR3 sequence is 18 residues long. Germline trimming cut 0 bases from V and 0 bases from J; bases unmatched to any gene: 12. CDR3 sequence reads: CACDTELSPLGDTDKLIF. The CDR3 bases are TGTGCCTGTGACACCGAACTCTCTCCCCTGGGGGACACCGATAAACTCATCTTT.

In regard to this clone: The protein in TCRdb stems from a much larger clone and differs at residue 23 from this DNA's translation, likely a read error; here the protein is translated from the DNA. This same CDR3 is encoded by further DNA sequences in the sample. The chain couples TRDV3 to TRDJ3, with 12 bases fitting TRDD3. The CDR3 sequence is 26 residues long. CDR1 is TVYSNPD, CDR2 GDNSRS, per germline (reference sequence). The CDR3 sequence: CAPSVFRASQRTGGYPLSWDTRRMFF. The CDR3 bases are TGTGCCCCCTCGGTATTCCGCGCCAGCCAGCGCACTGGGGGATACCCCCTCTCCTGGGACACCCGACGGATGTTTTTC.

This clone was found a few times. It differs at one base from a far larger clone, so likely a read error. Distinct nucleotide sequences in the sample also encode this CDR3. The V gene is TRDV1, the J gene TRDJ1, with TRDD3 as a possible D gene (5 bases). This CDR3 spans 20 amino acids. The germline V gene encodes CDR1 TSWWSYY and CDR2 QGS. The CDR3 region has the DNA TGCGCTCTTGGGGAAAAAAGGCGAGTCTGTAAATGGATATACACCGATAAACTCATCTTT. Translated, it gives CALGEKRRVCKWIYTDKLIF.

Ten or more counts support this clone. TCRdb lists the protein of a much larger clone for this DNA, which differs at residue 7, so this is likely a read error; the protein given here is translated from the DNA itself. V and J are TRDV1 and TRDJ1; 8 nucleotides line up with TRDD3. Matching the DNA to germline supplied the J gene, which TCRdb does not give. There are 20 residues in the CDR3. Germline trimming cut 0 bases from V and 1 base from J; bases unmatched to any gene: 16. Germline V gene sequence: CDR1 TSWWSYY, CDR2 QGS. CDR3 DNA: TGTGCTCTTGGGGAACTTCCCCGTGGGGATACAGGGGGGGGCACCGATAAACTCATCTTT. Residues: CALGELPRGDTGGGTDKLIF.

Concerning this clone: This DNA's translation and the protein TCRdb lists, from a much larger clone, do not match at residue 9, likely due to a read error; the protein shown is translated from the DNA. The J gene is TRDJ1, the V gene TRDV1; D is perhaps TRDD3 (6 bases). Germline V gene data show CDR1 as TSWWSYY and CDR2 as QGS. The CDR3 is 21 residues long. Trimming took 0 bases from V and 1 from J, leaving 27 bases between them. The CDR3 is CALGELGHHFGYLRPTDKLIF. The CDR3, as DNA: TGTGCTCTTGGGGAACTAGGGCACCACTTCGGATACCTGAGGCCCACCGATAAACTCATCTTT.

Comments on this clone: A far larger clone is off by one base, so a read error is likely. The sample contains more than one DNA sequence encoding this CDR3. The rearrangement uses TRDV3 and TRDJ1; 9 bases are a match to TRDD2. This CDR3 contains 19 residues. Germline CDR1 TVYSNPD, CDR2 GDNSRS (reference sequence). The CDR3, as DNA: TGCGCCTTTTTAGAGGAGCCTTCCTACGCACTTTATACTGGACCAAAACTCATCTTT. Protein sequence: CAFLEEPSYALYTGPKLIF.

In this sample, this clone turned up a few times. One base separates it from a far larger clone, so it is likely a read error. Other DNA sequences in this specimen translate into the identical CDR3. The genes are TRDV1 and TRDJ1; 13 nucleotides agree with TRDD3. TCRdb carries no J gene annotation; the J gene was assigned here by matching the DNA with germline. V shed 0 bases, J shed 0 bases, and the junction held 25 bases outside the gene matches. From germline, CDR1 is TSWWSYY and CDR2 QGS. The CDR3 loop spans 25 amino acids. As DNA, the CDR3 is TGTGCTCTTGGGGAACTATCCCCAACGCCTTTTTACTGGGGGATACGAGTACCCTACACCGATAAACTCATCTTT. It codes for CALGELSPTPFYWGIRVPYTDKLIF.

This clone came up a few times. This sequence may be a read error, since a much larger clone differs from it by one base. Other DNA sequences within the sample encode an identical CDR3. The V and J genes are TRDV1 and TRDJ1, with 8 bases fitting TRDD3. Germline CDR1 is TSWWSYY and CDR2 is QGS. The CDR3 spans 16 residues. V dropped 9 bases and J dropped 6; count of bases not matched to a gene: 18. The chain's CDR3 is CALWEDLFLGENKLIF. CDR3 sequence (DNA): TGTGCTCTCTGGGAAGATCTTTTTCTGGGGGAAAATAAACTCATCTTT.

A remark on this clone: TCRdb has a much larger clone's protein, which differs at residue 10 from the translation of this DNA, likely because of a read error; what is shown is the protein translated from the DNA. The genes are TRDV1 and TRDJ1; 7 bases align to TRDD2. Looked up from germline, CDR1 is TSWWSYY and CDR2 is QGS. The ends lost 2 bases at V and 0 bases at J; junction bases unmatched: 6. The CDR3 totals 16 residues. In nucleotides, the CDR3 is TGTGCTCTTGGGGAAACATCTTCCTATAACACCGATAAACTCATCTTT. Its protein product is CALGETSSYNTDKLIF.

This clone was seen ten or more times. This DNA translates differently at residue 4 from the TCRdb protein, which is that of a much larger clone; a read error is likely, and the protein shown is the DNA's own translation. The chain carries TRDV2 and TRDJ1; D unclear. Trimming left V 5 bases short and J 0 bases short, with 18 bases between. The CDR3 covers 16 residues. Germline CDR1 GEAIGNYY, CDR2 EKD. The CDR3: CACGALYTLYTDKLIF. For the CDR3, the DNA is TGTGCCTGTGGCGCTCTATATACCTTGTACACCGATAAACTCATCTTT.

This clone was seen only a few times. TCRdb pairs this DNA with a much larger clone's protein that differs at residue 5, likely a read error; the protein shown was translated from the DNA. The rearrangement uses TRDV1 and TRDJ4; 11 bases align to TRDD3. Per the germline V gene, CDR1 is TSWWSYY and CDR2 is QGS. The trim removed 5 bases at V and 0 bases at J, leaving 23 bases unmatched. The CDR3 runs to 21 residues. CDR3 protein: CALGSKAFLRDWGIFSRPLIF. The CDR3 DNA follows: TGTGCTCTTGGGAGCAAGGCCTTCCTACGAGACTGGGGGATATTCTCCAGACCCCTGATCTTT.

This clone occurred a few times. TCRdb's protein for this DNA is that of a much larger clone and differs from the translation at residue 10, likely a read error; the protein shown is the DNA translation. The gene calls are TRDV2 and TRDJ1, with D maybe TRDD3 (5 bases). Here the J gene came from matching the DNA to germline, since TCRdb omits it. CDR3 length equals 16 residues. CDR1 is GEAIGNYY, CDR2 EKD, per germline. Trimming shortened V by 0 bases and J by 3 bases, and 16 bases separated the two germline ends. CDR3: CACDTVGAGHSDKLIF. CDR3 nucleotide sequence: TGTGCCTGTGACACCGTAGGGGCTGGGCACTCCGATAAACTCATCTTT.